This is a list of T cell receptor beta chains from one sample in a study of T-cell reconstitution after alpha-beta-depleted transplantation in children. TCRdb reprocessed the PCR reads via MiXCR and lists one record per CDR3 protein. Counted here are around 490,000 distinct CDR3 sequences, about an eighth occurring once; the ten biggest clones make up around 15%. The input for sequencing was PBMCs, mostly from graft donor cells, taken 180 days after TCRalphabeta/CD19-depleted stem cell transplant. All receptors derive from a female patient aged 2-15 years who had a stem cell transplant for aplastic anemia, so the T cells may come from the graft donor. The CDR3 runs from the conserved cysteine through the conserved F or W. The D gene is left open where the match is weak. A clone size is listed for some rows: how often the clone was seen (once, few, many), or a class if it is expanded.

abundance: many; j_gene: TRBJ2-2; v_gene: TRBV15; d_gene: -; CDR3aa: CATSLRGGELFF; CDR3nt: TGTGCCACCAGTCTTCGGGGCGGGGAGCTGTTTTTT
abundance: many; j_gene: TRBJ2-1; v_gene: TRBV20-1; d_gene: -; CDR3aa: CSARWGWAGNTNEQFF; CDR3nt: TGCAGTGCTAGGTGGGGTTGGGCGGGAAATACCAATGAGCAGTTCTTC
abundance: few; j_gene: TRBJ2-2; v_gene: TRBV6-2/TRBV6-3; d_gene: -; CDR3aa: CASSQSTKTTSGELFF; CDR3nt: TGTGCCAGCAGCCAATCGACGAAAACAACATCGGGGGAGCTGTTTTTT
abundance: few; j_gene: TRBJ2-1; v_gene: TRBV7-3; d_gene: -; CDR3aa: CASSAIPDSSYNEQFF; CDR3nt: TGTGCCAGCAGCGCCATTCCAGATAGCTCCTACAATGAGCAGTTCTTC
abundance: -; j_gene: TRBJ2-3; v_gene: TRBV11-3; d_gene: TRBD2; CDR3aa: CASSLRGRATDTQYF; CDR3nt: TGTGCCAGCAGCTTACGCGGGAGGGCCACAGATACGCAGTATTTT
abundance: -; j_gene: TRBJ2-1; v_gene: TRBV6-5; d_gene: TRBD2; CDR3aa: CASSSSTSGSVHEQFF; CDR3nt: TGTGCCAGCAGTTCCAGTACTAGCGGGAGTGTACATGAGCAGTTCTTC
abundance: many; j_gene: TRBJ2-1; v_gene: TRBV4-2; d_gene: TRBD2; CDR3aa: CASSRNGRPDNEQFF; CDR3nt: TGTGCCAGCAGCCGGAACGGGAGGCCCGACAATGAGCAGTTCTTC
abundance: few; j_gene: TRBJ1-2; v_gene: TRBV6-2/TRBV6-3; d_gene: -; CDR3aa: CASSYFGGNYGYTF; CDR3nt: TGTGCCAGCAGTTACTTCGGCGGAAACTATGGCTACACCTTC
abundance: -; j_gene: TRBJ2-1; v_gene: TRBV7-2; d_gene: TRBD2; CDR3aa: CASSPGGPIRQFF; CDR3nt: TGTGCCAGCAGCCCGGGAGGGCCAATAAGGCAGTTCTTC
abundance: -; j_gene: TRBJ2-1; v_gene: TRBV6-2/TRBV6-3; d_gene: -; CDR3aa: CASSQGRRNEQFF; CDR3nt: TGTGCCAGCTCCCAGGGGAGGCGAAATGAGCAGTTCTTC
abundance: -; j_gene: TRBJ1-1; v_gene: TRBV5-1; d_gene: -; CDR3aa: CASSLIGRTTMNTEAFF; CDR3nt: TGCGCCAGCAGCTTGATTGGTAGGACTACTATGAACACTGAAGCTTTCTTT
abundance: -; j_gene: TRBJ2-5; v_gene: TRBV9; d_gene: TRBD2; CDR3aa: CASSVRTSGIQETQYF; CDR3nt: TGTGCCAGCAGCGTTCGGACTAGCGGGATTCAAGAGACCCAGTACTTC
abundance: -; j_gene: TRBJ1-1; v_gene: TRBV7-6; d_gene: -; CDR3aa: CASSSRPMNTEAFF; CDR3nt: TGTGCCAGCAGCTCCCGGCCCATGAACACTGAAGCTTTCTTT
abundance: -; j_gene: TRBJ2-7; v_gene: TRBV7-2; d_gene: -; CDR3aa: CASSPSGNEGFEQYF; CDR3nt: TGTGCCAGCAGCCCGAGCGGCAATGAAGGTTTCGAGCAGTACTTC
abundance: -; j_gene: TRBJ2-7; v_gene: TRBV7-8; d_gene: -; CDR3aa: CASSPGSSVNEQYF; CDR3nt: TGTGCCAGCAGCCCCGGGTCCAGCGTGAACGAGCAGTACTTC
abundance: -; j_gene: TRBJ1-5; v_gene: TRBV12-3/TRBV12-4; d_gene: -; CDR3aa: CASSSPGESNQPQHF; CDR3nt: TGTGCCAGCAGTTCCCCAGGGGAGAGCAATCAGCCCCAGCATTTT
abundance: -; j_gene: TRBJ2-2; v_gene: TRBV14; d_gene: -; CDR3aa: CASSQERPGRYTGELFF; CDR3nt: TGTGCCAGCAGCCAAGAGCGGCCGGGACGCTACACCGGGGAGCTGTTTTTT
abundance: -; j_gene: TRBJ2-4; v_gene: TRBV2; d_gene: -; CDR3aa: CAFSLGEAGTQYF; CDR3nt: TGTGCCTTCAGTTTAGGTGAAGCAGGCACTCAGTACTTC
abundance: many; j_gene: TRBJ2-5; v_gene: TRBV10-3; d_gene: -; CDR3aa: CAISEKRSGYNQETQYF; CDR3nt: TGTGCCATCAGTGAGAAGCGGAGCGGGTACAACCAAGAGACCCAGTACTTC
abundance: -; j_gene: TRBJ2-2; v_gene: TRBV24-1; d_gene: -; CDR3aa: CATSGTVLNTGELFF; CDR3nt: TGTGCCACCAGTGGGACAGTCTTGAACACCGGGGAGCTGTTTTTT
abundance: -; j_gene: TRBJ1-2; v_gene: TRBV27; d_gene: TRBD1; CDR3aa: CASSHRGGFYGYTF; CDR3nt: TGTGCCAGCAGCCACAGAGGGGGCTTCTATGGCTACACCTTC
abundance: few; j_gene: TRBJ2-1; v_gene: TRBV10-3; d_gene: -; CDR3aa: CAISERANLKHEQFF; CDR3nt: TGTGCCATCAGTGAAAGGGCCAATCTTAAACATGAGCAGTTCTTC
abundance: -; j_gene: TRBJ2-4; v_gene: TRBV7-3; d_gene: -; CDR3aa: CASSLSAGGIGAKNIQYF; CDR3nt: TGTGCCAGCAGCTTAAGTGCCGGAGGCATTGGGGCCAAAAACATTCAGTACTTC